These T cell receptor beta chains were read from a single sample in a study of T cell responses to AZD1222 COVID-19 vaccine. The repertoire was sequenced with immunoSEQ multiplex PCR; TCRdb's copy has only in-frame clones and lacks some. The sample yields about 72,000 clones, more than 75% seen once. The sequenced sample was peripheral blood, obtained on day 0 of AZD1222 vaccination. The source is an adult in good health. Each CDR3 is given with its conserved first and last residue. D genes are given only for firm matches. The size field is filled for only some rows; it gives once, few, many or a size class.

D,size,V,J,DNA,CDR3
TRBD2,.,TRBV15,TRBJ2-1,TGTGCCACCAGCAGAGATCAAGTAGCGGGGGGGCTGGTGCAGTTCTTC,CATSRDQVAGGLVQFF
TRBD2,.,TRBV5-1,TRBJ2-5,TGCGCCAGCAGGAGTTCGCGGGGGATGCAAGAGACCCAGTACTTC,CASRSSRGMQETQYF
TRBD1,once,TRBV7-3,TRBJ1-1,TGTGCCAGCAGCCCTCGACAGGGGGCGAACACTGAAGCTTTCTTT,CASSPRQGANTEAFF
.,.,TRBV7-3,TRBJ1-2,TGTGCCAGCAGCTTAACGTCGGCGTCGCCTGGCTACACCTTC,CASSLTSASPGYTF
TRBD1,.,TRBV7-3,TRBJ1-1,TGTGCCAGCAGCCGAGGGACAGGGGGCACCCTGAACACTGAAGCTTTCTTT,CASSRGTGGTLNTEAFF
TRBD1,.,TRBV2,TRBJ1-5,TGTGCCAGCAGAGGGACAGGGAGCAATCAGCCCCAGCATTTT,CASRGTGSNQPQHF
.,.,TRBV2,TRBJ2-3,TGTGCCAGCAGTGAAGCCGGCTTACTCACAGATACGCAGTATTTT,CASSEAGLLTDTQYF
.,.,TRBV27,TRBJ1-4,TGTGCCAGCAGTTTAGGGGCGGGGCTCGAGACTAATGAAAAACTGTTTTTT,CASSLGAGLETNEKLFF
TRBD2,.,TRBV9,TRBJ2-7,TGTGCCAGCAGCGAAGCCGTGAGCGGGGGGGCCATTTCCTACGAGCAGTACTTC,CASSEAVSGGAISYEQYF
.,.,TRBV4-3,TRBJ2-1,TGCGCCAGCAGCCAAGAGGACAGCTCCTACAATGAGCAGTTCTTC,CASSQEDSSYNEQFF
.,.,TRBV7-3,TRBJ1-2,TGTGCCAGCCGCCCAGAGGGGCCCTCAGGCTACACCTTC,CASRPEGPSGYTF
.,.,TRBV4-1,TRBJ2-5,TGCGCCAGCAGCCAAGGCCGGGCACAAGAGACCCAGTACTTC,CASSQGRAQETQYF
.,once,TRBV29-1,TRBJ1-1,TGCAGCGTTGTGGGAGAGACCCACACTGAAGCTTTCTTT,CSVVGETHTEAFF
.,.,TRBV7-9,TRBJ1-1,TGTGCCAGCAGCGTTAACACTGAAGCTTTCTTT,CASSVNTEAFF
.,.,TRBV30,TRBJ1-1,TGTGCCTGGAGGCAGGGAAAGAACACTGAAGCTTTCTTT,CAWRQGKNTEAFF